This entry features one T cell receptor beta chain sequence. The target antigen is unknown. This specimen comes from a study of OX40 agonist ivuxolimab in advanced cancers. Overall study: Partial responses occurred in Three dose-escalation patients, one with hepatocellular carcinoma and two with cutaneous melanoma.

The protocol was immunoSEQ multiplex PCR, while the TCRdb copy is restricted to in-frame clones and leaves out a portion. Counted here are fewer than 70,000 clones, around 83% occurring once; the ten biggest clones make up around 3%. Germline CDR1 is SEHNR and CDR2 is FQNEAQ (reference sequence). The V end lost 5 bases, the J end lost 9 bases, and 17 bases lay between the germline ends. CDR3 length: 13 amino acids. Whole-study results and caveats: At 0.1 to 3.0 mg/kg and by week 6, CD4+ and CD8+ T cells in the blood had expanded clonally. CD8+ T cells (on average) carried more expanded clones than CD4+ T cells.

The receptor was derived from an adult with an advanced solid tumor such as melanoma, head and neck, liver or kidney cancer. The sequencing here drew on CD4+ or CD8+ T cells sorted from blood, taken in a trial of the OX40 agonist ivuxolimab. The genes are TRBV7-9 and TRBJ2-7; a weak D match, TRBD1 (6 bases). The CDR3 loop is CASSLQDRSGQYF. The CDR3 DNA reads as TGTGCCAGCAGCCTACAGGACAGATCAGGGCAGTACTTC.